One and the same sample provided the 15 T cell receptor beta chains below, sequenced in a study of blood T cell repertoires in COVID-19. The method was immunoSEQ multiplex PCR; TCRdb's version includes in-frame clones alone and lacks a portion of them. Of about 150,000 clones in the sample, 88% were seen once. Sequencing was performed on peripheral blood. Source of these receptors: a human donor in a cohort sampled during active COVID-19.

The J gene is TRBJ2-3, the V gene TRBV3-1 (or the pseudogene TRBV3-2), with 11 bases that match TRBD2. Germline assignment: CDR1 LGHDT and CDR2 YNNKEL (reference sequence). The CDR3 has 16 amino acids. Trimming cost V 1 base and J 3 bases; bases outside gene matches: 3. CDR3 sequence: CASSQGLAGGTDTQYF. The CDR3, as DNA: TGTGCCAGCAGCCAAGGCCTAGCGGGGGGAACAGATACGCAGTATTTT.

The chain links TRBV7-2 to TRBJ2-4; possibly TRBD2 for D (7 bases). CDR3 length equals 18 residues. CDR1 is SGHTA, CDR2 FQGNSA, per germline. Trimming took off 5 bases at V and 1 base at J, with 21 bases between the two ends. The CDR3 reads CASSPIGGGASAKNIQYF. In nucleotides, the CDR3 is TGTGCCAGCAGCCCCATAGGAGGGGGGGCATCTGCCAAAAACATTCAGTACTTC.

This sequence joins TRBV5-6 and TRBJ2-7; maybe TRBD1 (6 bases). V gave up 4 bases and J gave up 3 bases, with 20 bases separating them. Germline loops: CDR1 SGHDT, CDR2 YYEEEE. The CDR3 is 16 residues long. Here the CDR3 DNA reads TGTGCCAGCAGCGTACGCCGGGACACCCTCATCTACGAGCAGTACTTC. This gives the protein CASSVRRDTLIYEQYF.

This chain joins TRBV5-1 and TRBJ2-1; 10 nucleotides line up with TRBD2. CDR3 size: 20 residues. After removal of 6 bases from V and 0 bases from J, the junction contained 18 bases not matched to a gene. Germline-derived CDR1 and CDR2 are SGHRS and YFSETQ. The CDR3 DNA sequence: TGCGCCAGCAACCTGGGGGGGCTAGCGGGAGCCTATCCCTCCTACAATGAGCAGTTCTTC. It translates to CASNLGGLAGAYPSYNEQFF.

The rearrangement uses TRBV24-1 and TRBJ2-1, with D perhaps TRBD2 (7 bases). There are 16 residues in the CDR3. V dropped 1 base and J dropped 4 bases, with 13 bases sitting between them. Germline CDR1 is KGHDR and CDR2 is SFDVKD. The CDR3 nucleotides are TGTGCCACCAGTGATTTCACCGGGGGGCCATACAATGAGCAGTTCTTC. Its translation: CATSDFTGGPYNEQFF.

The chain uses TRBV6-2 or TRBV6-3 and TRBJ2-3; 14 positions agree with TRBD2. The V and J ends lost 0 bases and 4 bases, in that order; junction bases with no gene match: 6. Germline V gene lookup returns CDR1 MNHEY and CDR2 SVGEGT. This CDR3 spans 18 amino acids. CDR3 residues: CASSYSVTSGGASDTQYF. CDR3 DNA: TGTGCCAGCAGTTACTCGGTGACTAGCGGGGGGGCTTCAGATACGCAGTATTTT.

The chain carries TRBV11-2 and TRBJ2-3, with TRBD2 identical over 9 bases. With 4 bases clipped from V and 3 bases from J, the junction kept 5 bases outside the gene matches. CDR3 length equals 15 residues. Germline CDR1 reads SGHAT; CDR2 reads FQNNGV. CDR3 sequence reads: CASSSLAGVTDTQYF. CDR3 nucleotide sequence: TGTGCCAGCAGCTCCTTAGCGGGAGTTACAGATACGCAGTATTTT.

The chain combines TRBV7-9 with TRBJ2-1, with 14 positions matching TRBD2. V lost 4 bases to trimming and J lost 5 bases; unmatched junction nucleotides: 1. Germline values: CDR1 SEHNR, CDR2 FQNEAQ (reference sequence). The CDR3 runs to 15 residues. CDR3 DNA: TGTGCCAGCAGCTCGGGACTAGCGGGAGACAATGAGCAGTTCTTC. It yields the protein CASSSGLAGDNEQFF.

The J gene is TRBJ2-5, the V gene TRBV4-1, with TRBD2 identical over 11 bases. V trimming: 0 bases; J trimming: 1 base; junction bases outside the gene matches: 7. Germline assignment: CDR1 MGHRA and CDR2 YSYEKL. This CDR3 has 18 amino acids. CDR3 protein: CASSQDLLAGGRQETQYF. The CDR3 coding sequence is TGCGCCAGCAGCCAAGATCTCCTAGCGGGAGGCCGCCAAGAGACCCAGTACTTC.

The chain has TRBV5-1 and TRBJ2-7; 9 bases agree with TRBD1. Germline V gene lookup returns CDR1 SGHRS and CDR2 YFSETQ. Germline trimming cut 5 bases from V and 3 bases from J; bases unmatched to any gene: 12. The CDR3 runs to 16 residues. The CDR3 DNA is TGCGCCAGCAGACCATCGACAGGGGGTTTCGTCTACGAGCAGTACTTC. Translation gives CASRPSTGGFVYEQYF.

This clone has a single count. This sequence joins TRBV28 and TRBJ1-4; 7 bases align to TRBD1. The CDR3 has 15 amino acids. Trimming removed 4 bases from V and 6 bases from J; junction bases left unmatched: 8. Germline lookup yields CDR1 MDHEN and CDR2 SYDVKM. Here the CDR3 DNA reads TGTGCCAGCAGTTATACTAGGCAGGGGGATGAAAAACTGTTTTTT. This codes for CASSYTRQGDEKLFF.

The chain couples TRBV28 to TRBJ1-6; 7 bases map to TRBD1. Germline V gene lookup returns CDR1 MDHEN and CDR2 SYDVKM. This CDR3 is 13 amino acids long. J lost 9 bases, V lost 5 bases, and 4 bases had no gene match. The chain's CDR3 is CASSTGVISPLHF. The CDR3 DNA is TGTGCCAGCAGTACAGGGGTAATTTCACCCCTCCACTTT.

The V call is TRBV5-8, the J call TRBJ1-3, with TRBD1 as a possible D gene (5 bases). V was pared by 0 bases and J by 0 bases, with 10 bases between. Germline CDR1 is SGHTS and CDR2 is YDEGEE. The CDR3 extends over 16 amino acids. CDR3 loop: CASSLGVRASGNTIYF. CDR3 DNA sequence: TGTGCCAGCAGCTTGGGGGTCAGGGCCTCTGGAAACACCATATATTTT.

This clone was observed a handful of times. The chain has TRBV15 and TRBJ2-2; the match to TRBD2 covers 8 bases. Germline CDR1 reads LNHNV; CDR2 reads YYDKDF (reference sequence). CDR3 length: 17 amino acids. J lost 3 bases, V lost 0 bases, and 6 bases had no gene match. The CDR3 DNA reads TGTGCCACCAGCAGAGATTTCGGGAGGGCCCACACCGGGGAGCTGTTTTTT. Its translation: CATSRDFGRAHTGELFF.

This rearrangement joins TRBV6-4 to TRBJ2-4; D is ambiguous. There are 9 residues in the CDR3. Germline V gene data show CDR1 as MRHNA and CDR2 as SNTAGT. V was trimmed by 5 bases and J by 10 bases, leaving 3 bases between them. This CDR3 reads CASSSIQYF. The CDR3, as DNA: TGTGCCAGCAGTTCGATTCAGTACTTC.